The source of this T cell receptor (beta chain) is a study of T cells in Graves' hyperthyroidism and ophthalmopathy. Study-level results: Peripheral blood also featured most of the thyroid clonotypes expanded above 0.001.

Details on this clonotype: Its antigen is not known.

There were TCR beta CDR3 regions amplified from RNA transcripts. A first-round RT-PCR of the TCR CDR3 used the HTBI primer set. TCRdb ran MiXCR on the multiplex PCR reads and lists one entry per CDR3 protein. Here the sample spans 650,000 to 750,000 distinct CDR3 sequences, approximately 14% being singletons. Hyperthyroidism of Graves' type that showed no ophthalmopathy progression within 18 months was stable. The hyperthyroidism was newly diagnosed and had lasted under 2 months; the patients were aged 18 to 65. The TCR originated in a young woman with Graves' hyperthyroidism. The sample consisted of blood.

Written as DNA, the CDR3 is TGCAGTGCTAGATCCTCGACAGGGGGGAGTGAAAAACTGTTTTTT. Its protein is CSARSSTGGSEKLFF. V and J are TRBV20-1 and TRBJ1-4; TRBD1 aligns across 9 bases. V was pared by 2 bases and J by 7 bases, with 8 bases of the junction left unmatched. Germline-derived CDR1 and CDR2 are DFQATT and SNEGSKA (reference sequence). The CDR3 loop spans 15 amino acids.